Below, 20 T cell receptor beta chains from the same sample are listed, as sequenced in a study of blood T cells in healthy people across ages (dated by TCRdb to the mid-2010s). Libraries were built with 5' RACE. Instrument used: Illumina HiSeq 2500. A second PCR of roughly 6 to 11 cycles was run with a J-beta primer mix and a sample-barcoded 5' primer. TCRdb trimmed public reads at Q25 via fastp, called clones via MiXCR and kept in-frame beta chains. CDR3 protein sequences are deduplicated, and each keeps its most common genes and DNA. The sample table holds more than 800,000 distinct CDR3 sequences, of which around 28% were seen once. The biggest ten clones account for 15% to 20% of the sample. Material: blood. The receptors were gathered from a woman older than 75 in good health.

The CDR3 protein is CASSQDASGADNEQFF. The CDR3, as DNA: TGCGCCAGCAGCCAAGATGCCAGCGGGGCTGACAATGAGCAGTTCTTC. This chain joins TRBV4-1 and TRBJ2-1, with TRBD2 matching over 7 bases. Germline trimming cut 0 bases from V and 5 bases from J; bases unmatched to any gene: 7. The CDR3 extends over 16 amino acids. Germline CDR1 reads MGHRA; CDR2 reads YSYEKL.

This clonotype occurred a few times. The gene calls are TRBV24-1 and TRBJ1-2; no clear D gene. The CDR3 has 12 amino acids. Germline loops: CDR1 KGHDR, CDR2 SFDVKD. V shed 0 bases and J shed 8 bases, with 6 bases lying between them. Here the CDR3 reads CATSDLNGGYTF. Here the CDR3 DNA reads TGTGCCACCAGTGATTTGAACGGGGGCTACACCTTC.

This clonotype occurred a few times. Since a much larger clone is just one base distant, this may be a read error. This chain links TRBV20-1 with TRBJ2-5; D unclear. In germline, CDR1 is DFQATT, CDR2 SNEGSKA (reference sequence). V shed 5 bases and J shed 5 bases, with 12 bases lying between them. This CDR3 is built from 12 residues. The CDR3 DNA reads as TGCAGTGCTCTGGAGCGACGGGAGACCCAGTACTTC. As protein: CSALERRETQYF.

This clonotype was recorded a few times. The chain couples TRBV6-2 or TRBV6-3 to TRBJ2-2; D gene ambiguous. The CDR3 consists of 14 residues. The V gene's germline CDR1 is MNHEY and CDR2 SVGEGT. V was trimmed by 7 bases and J by 8 bases, leaving 17 bases between them. This chain's CDR3 is CASTLSQSIGELFF. CDR3 sequence (DNA): TGTGCCAGCACCCTCAGCCAGAGTATTGGGGAGCTGTTTTTT.

Details on this clonotype: A much larger clone sits a single nucleotide away, making a read error possible. The gene calls are TRBV20-1 and TRBJ2-6; D gene unclear. This CDR3 has 18 amino acids. Trimming left V 1 base short and J 2 bases short, with 18 bases between. Germline CDR1 reads DFQATT; CDR2 reads SNEGSKA (reference sequence). The CDR3 region is CSARGVASGRTGANVLTF. The CDR3 DNA sequence: TGCAGTGCTAGAGGAGTCGCGAGTGGTAGAACTGGGGCCAACGTCCTGACTTTC.

This clonotype turned up a few times. The V and J genes are TRBV30 and TRBJ2-4, with a tentative D call TRBD1 (5 bases). Trimming shortened V by 3 bases and J by 1 base, and 10 bases separated the two germline ends. Per germline, CDR1 GTSNPN and CDR2 SVGIG (reference sequence). The CDR3 consists of 14 residues. This chain's CDR3 is CAWSRVGAKNIQYF. DNA for the CDR3: TGTGCCTGGAGCAGGGTTGGGGCCAAAAACATTCAGTACTTC.

V gene TRBV20-1 combines with J gene TRBJ2-5; TRBD1 agrees at 10 bases. The DNA end favors TRBJ2-7, so the J call may be wrong. The V gene's germline CDR1 is DFQATT and CDR2 SNEGSKA (reference sequence). The CDR3 sequence is 14 residues long. The CDR3: CSAPKRDRGAEQYF. As DNA, the CDR3 is TGCAGTGCCCCAAAGAGGGACAGGGGCGCCGAGCAGTACTTC.

For this clonotype: A clone one base away is much larger, so this may be a read error. Here the CDR3 DNA reads TGTGCCAGCAGCAGCCCCGGGACAGGGCGTAACAATGGCTACACCTTC. Protein product: CASSSPGTGRNNGYTF. The rearrangement uses TRBV7-9 and TRBJ1-2; 9 bases are a match to TRBD1. CDR1 is SEHNR and CDR2 is FQNEAQ in the germline V gene (reference sequence). The CDR3 sequence is 16 residues long.

CDR3 nucleotide sequence: TGCGCCAGCAGTGTGTATGGGGGGGATGGGAATCAGCCCCAGCATTTT. It translates to CASSVYGGDGNQPQHF. V usage is TRBV10-2 and J usage is TRBJ1-5, with D maybe TRBD1 (5 bases). Trimming stripped 4 bases from V and 4 bases from J, with 17 bases between. The CDR3 has 16 amino acids. The germline CDR1 and CDR2 sequences are WSHSY and SAAADI.

This clonotype has only a few counts. The gene calls are TRBV20-1 and TRBJ2-1; maybe TRBD1 (5 bases). CDR3 length: 15 amino acids. V lost 0 bases and J lost 0, with 9 bases in between. CDR1 and CDR2 from the germline V gene are DFQATT and SNEGSKA (reference sequence). CDR3 nucleotides: TGCAGTGCTAGAGATGGGGCGACCTCCTACAATGAGCAGTTCTTC. It encodes CSARDGATSYNEQFF.

This clonotype has only a few counts. The V call is TRBV21-1, the J call TRBJ2-2; the DNA was not used to check the table's D call, TRBD1. TRBV21-1 is shown as a pseudogene. The CDR3 covers 15 residues. The CDR3 sequence is CASSRPYVNTGELFF. The DNA for the CDR3 is TGTGCCAGCAGCCGCCCATACGTCAACACCGGGGAGCTGTTTTTT.

Only a few counts were recorded for this clonotype. A clone one base away is much larger, so this may be a read error. The rearrangement uses TRBV27 and TRBJ2-5, with D unclear. Per the germline V gene, CDR1 is MNHEY and CDR2 is SMNVEV (reference sequence). There are 13 residues in the CDR3. DNA for the CDR3: TGTGCCGGCAGACCGTATGAGGAAGAGACCCAGTACTTC. Encoded protein: CAGRPYEEETQYF.

This rearrangement joins TRBV12-3 or TRBV12-4 to TRBJ1-6, with D perhaps matching TRBD1 (5 bases). V was trimmed by 5 bases and J by 6 bases, leaving 17 bases between them. The CDR3 is 16 residues long. CDR3 coding DNA: TGTGCCAGCAGTCCCTCCGGGGGACGGCTTAATTCACCCCTCCACTTT. Its translation: CASSPSGGRLNSPLHF.

This sequence joins TRBV11-1 and TRBJ2-2; D call uncertain. CDR1 is SGHAT and CDR2 is FQDESV in the germline V gene (reference sequence). The V end lost 2 bases, the J end lost 0 bases, and 13 bases lay between the germline ends. The CDR3 consists of 17 residues. The CDR3 loop reads CASSLKFQSANTGELFF. In DNA, the CDR3 is TGTGCCAGCAGCTTAAAGTTTCAGTCCGCGAACACCGGGGAGCTGTTTTTT.

This clonotype was found many times. J is TRBJ1-1 and V is TRBV12-3 or TRBV12-4; no clear D. The CDR3 is made up of 12 amino acids. Trimming left V 2 bases short and J 10 bases short, with 11 bases between. CDR3 region: CASSLTRTSAFF. DNA for the CDR3: TGTGCCAGCAGTTTAACACGGACCTCAGCTTTCTTT.

There are many counts of this clonotype. The chain uses TRBV12-3 or TRBV12-4 and TRBJ2-1, with D tentatively TRBD2 (7 bases). CDR3 length equals 16 residues. Trimming left V 5 bases short and J 7 bases short, with 21 bases between. For the CDR3, the DNA is TGTGCCAGCAGTCACAGGGAGGGGGAAGGGAAAAATGAGCAGTTCTTC. The encoded protein is CASSHREGEGKNEQFF.

This rearrangement joins TRBV20-1 to TRBJ1-1; no clear D gene. The CDR3 extends over 14 amino acids. Germline V lookup: CDR1 DFQATT, CDR2 SNEGSKA (reference sequence). The V and J ends lost 1 base and 5 bases respectively, with 14 bases between them. In nucleotides, the CDR3 is TGCAGTGCTAGAGGCGCCGGCAGTAGAACTGAAGCTTTCTTT. Translating it yields CSARGAGSRTEAFF.

Only a few counts were recorded for this clonotype. The rearrangement joins TRBV4-2 to TRBJ2-5; TRBD2 agrees at 7 bases. This CDR3 contains 15 residues. Germline V CDR1 and CDR2: LGHNA, YNFKEQ. The trim removed 4 bases at V and 5 bases at J, leaving 10 bases unmatched. The CDR3 sequence: CASSPRGGQGETQYF. DNA for the CDR3: TGTGCCAGCAGCCCCCGCGGGGGTCAAGGGGAGACCCAGTACTTC.

This clonotype showed up just a few times. The chain carries TRBV30 and TRBJ1-2, with 7 bases lining up with TRBD1. This CDR3 comprises 15 residues. Germline CDR1 and CDR2: GTSNPN and SVGIG (reference sequence). Trimming cost V 3 bases and J 0 bases; bases outside gene matches: 7. CDR3 DNA sequence: TGTGCCTGGAGCAGGACAGGCTTAGCTAACTATGGCTACACCTTC. Encoded protein: CAWSRTGLANYGYTF.

J is TRBJ2-2 and V is TRBV9; 16 bases map to TRBD2. The CDR3 totals 19 residues. Germline CDR1 and CDR2: SGDLS and YYNGEE. The V and J ends lost 3 bases and 1 base, in that order; junction bases with no gene match: 6. In nucleotides, the CDR3 is TGTGCCAGCAGCGAGACGGGACTAGCGGGGGGGATGAACACCGGGGAGCTGTTTTTT. It codes for CASSETGLAGGMNTGELFF.